This entry features one T cell receptor beta chain sequence. Its antigen specificity is not known. Base qualities are not recorded, but no much larger clone differs from it by a single base. The source of the sample is a study of human T cells and chemical hapten exposure (dated by TCRdb to the early 2020s). Regarding the complete study: For sensitization, 2% DPC in acetone was applied to a 2 cm by 2 cm area of upper inner arm skin. Throughout the study period of roughly 24 weeks, patients also received therapeutic DPC doses to the scalp every week. Patch testing on the upper back used Finn chambers containing 0.01% DPC, with scoring done after 6 days according to International Contact Dermatitis Research Group standards. The patient cohort, mostly female, included alopecia areata with under or over 50% scalp involvement, alopecia totalis and alopecia universalis. The libraries were sequenced as a pool, and the TCR yield per sample differed mostly because of small variations in library volumes within the pool. This study followed changes in the peripheral blood TCR repertoire in vivo during primary and secondary sensitization of alopecia patients to the hapten diphenylcyclopropenone (DPC). Blood samples were taken from patients before sensitization (week 0) and at 2, 6 and about 24 weeks after DPC sensitization. Approximately 30 alopecia patients provided blood for TCR sequencing at one to four time points (pre-sensitization, 2, 6 and 24 weeks).

The germline V gene sets CDR1 to SGDLS and CDR2 to YYNGEE. From cysteine to phenylalanine, the CDR3 is 16 amino acids long. The only DNA kept is the CDR3, 48 bases in frame from the first base. V loses 2 bases at its end and J loses 5 bases; junction bases beyond the gene matches: 11. Overall study results and their limits: DPC sensitization did not change the number of TCRs with a frequency above 1 in 1000, and there was no evidence of changes in global repertoire structure. Compared with pre-sensitization or healthy control sets, expanded TCRs formed significantly more large CDR3 similarity clusters, which is consistent with antigen-driven responses. Repeated subsampling changed both the strength of the expansion versus patch-test correlation and the threshold at which that correlation became significant. The number of PT1 expanded TCRs positively correlated with patch test score, significant at thresholds 8, 16 and 32 but not 4. Because every patient had alopecia, a presumed autoimmune disease, the patients' immune response might differ from that of healthy individuals.

The library came from RACE. The sequencing machine was a NextSeq 500. During library preparation, unique molecular identifiers were attached to individual cDNA molecules so that TCRs could be counted in a quantitative, reproducible way. From each blood RNA sample, both TCR alpha and TCR beta chains were sequenced. The original methods were these. A median of roughly 98,000 TCRs per sample was observed, with a range of about 20,000 to 750,000. V, J and CDR3 annotation of the TCR reads was performed with the Decombinator software suite. To make PS versus PT1 abundance plots, every sample was subsampled to the same number of TCRs (28,000). Expanded TCRs were defined as absent before sensitization and observed at least eight times at the 2-week time point. Using fastp trimming at Q25 and MiXCR clonotype assembly, TCRdb reanalyzed the public sequencing data and kept in-frame beta chains. Rows are unified per CDR3 protein, each entry keeping the most common DNA and genes. It is TCRdb's table, rather than the study itself, that gives the V and J calls and clone size. The sample contains about 97,000 distinct CDR3 sequences, 25% to 35% of them found a single time. Clones ranked in the top ten supply about 9.4% of the sample.

Read against the paper, the sample's time point label means: patch test 3, about 24 weeks after DPC sensitization. In the paper's terms, the treatment or condition label means: therapeutic diphenylcyclopropenone sensitization with weekly scalp DPC. At every patch-test visit, the blood draw took place before the patch test was put on. Patients were considered eligible if aged 18 to 70, diagnosed with alopecia and deemed suitable for DPC therapy, and patients were excluded if pregnant. Total RNA was extracted from unfractionated whole blood collected in Tempus Blood RNA tubes. The chain couples TRBV9 to TRBJ2-7, and TRBD2 matches 9 of the central bases. This clonotype originated in a man aged 35 to 55 with alopecia areata. Some clones in this sample may be carry-over from other donors' samples. The source was whole blood, collected in connection with sensitization to the hapten diphenylcyclopropenone (DPC). The base sequence is TGTGCCAGCAGCGTTCGCGAAGGTAGCGGGAGAAACGAGCAGTACTTC. Its product reads: CASSVREGSGRNEQYF.